The 17 T cell receptor beta chains presented below share a single source sample, sequenced in a study of a mutant IDH1 vaccine in newly diagnosed glioma. The time point is: baseline, week 1 (first vaccination visit). Regarding treatment: pre-vaccination baseline after standard-of-care therapy. This table comes from immunoSEQ multiplex PCR, and its TCRdb copy is limited to in-frame clones, with some not included. The sample has about 34,000 clones; 65% to 80% are singletons. The input for sequencing was peripheral blood mononuclear cells (PBMCs), taken from a glioma patient treated with radiotherapy, temozolomide or both. Receptors were obtained from a man aged 50 to 59 with glioma. Some clones in this sample may be carry-over from other donors' samples.

This clone was found once. The rearrangement links TRBV10-3 to TRBJ2-7, with 7 bases matching TRBD1. J gave up 2 bases and V 6 bases, and 1 base lay outside the gene matches. The CDR3 extends over 12 amino acids. Germline values: CDR1 ENHRY, CDR2 SYGVKD. The CDR3 loop is CAIRGTAYEQYF. The CDR3 coding sequence is TGTGCCATCAGGGGGACAGCCTACGAGCAGTACTTC.

This sequence joins TRBV9 and TRBJ2-7; 9 bases agree with TRBD1. V was clipped by 3 bases and J by 3 bases; unmatched bases: 10. CDR1 and CDR2 (germline): SGDLS, YYNGEE. The CDR3 is 16 amino acids. The CDR3 loop is CASSAREGTGNYEQYF. The CDR3 nucleotides are TGTGCCAGCAGCGCTCGTGAGGGGACAGGGAACTACGAGCAGTACTTC.

This clone was seen only a few times. The chain carries TRBV5-1 and TRBJ1-4; 8 bases fit TRBD1. The germline V gene encodes CDR1 SGHRS and CDR2 YFSETQ. With 0 bases clipped from V and 10 bases from J, the junction kept 5 bases outside the gene matches. CDR3 length: 14 residues. The CDR3: CASSLGQGIGKLFF. The CDR3, as DNA: TGCGCCAGCAGCTTGGGACAGGGGATAGGAAAACTGTTTTTT.

This clone was seen a few times. The chain recombines TRBV5-5 with TRBJ1-1, with D perhaps matching TRBD1 (5 bases). The CDR3 is 13 amino acids. The germline V gene encodes CDR1 SGHKS and CDR2 YYEKEE (reference sequence). V lost 2 bases and J lost 6, with 11 bases in between. CDR3 nucleotide sequence: TGTGCCAGCAGCTTTTTGGGGGACTCTGAAGCTTTCTTT. Amino acid sequence: CASSFLGDSEAFF. Complete variable domain (other parts from reference TRBV5-5 and TRBJ1-1): DAGVTQSPTHLIKTRGQQVTLRCSPISGHKSVSWYQQVLGQGPQFIFQYYEKEERGRGNFPDRFSARQFPNYSSELNVNALLLGDSALYLCASSFLGDSEAFFGQGTRLTVV.

The CDR3 spells CASSPRKVETEAFF. The CDR3 bases are TGCGCCAGCAGCCCTCGGAAGGTGGAAACTGAAGCTTTCTTT. The chain has TRBV4-1 and TRBJ1-1, with D unclear. This CDR3 comprises 14 residues. In germline, CDR1 is MGHRA, CDR2 YSYEKL. Trimming left V 4 bases short and J 5 bases short, with 14 bases between.

V and J are TRBV5-1 and TRBJ2-7; D not resolved. The germline V gene has CDR1 SGHRS and CDR2 YFSETQ. CDR3 length: 16 residues. Trimming pared 1 base from V and 2 bases from J, leaving 16 bases between. The CDR3 loop reads CASSLYSAPPTYEQYF. The CDR3 DNA reads TGCGCCAGCAGCTTGTACTCCGCGCCGCCTACCTACGAGCAGTACTTC.

The chain is built from TRBV6-1 and TRBJ1-5; 9 nucleotides line up with TRBD1. Germline CDR1 reads MNHNS; CDR2 reads SASEGT. The CDR3 extends over 15 amino acids. V was pared by 2 bases and J by 5 bases, with 4 bases of the junction left unmatched. The CDR3 loop is CASSENRGRDQPQHF. The CDR3 nucleotides read TGTGCCAGCAGTGAAAACAGGGGGCGGGATCAGCCCCAGCATTTT.

The chain has TRBV19 and TRBJ2-2; TRBD1 might be the D (8 bases). Germline-derived CDR1 and CDR2 are LNHDA and SQIVND (reference sequence). CDR3 length: 15 amino acids. The V gene lost 5 bases and the J gene lost 5 bases, with 15 bases spanning the gap. The chain's CDR3 is CASSPDREGTGELFF. The CDR3 bases are TGTGCCAGTAGTCCGGACAGGGAGGGAACCGGGGAGCTGTTTTTT.

The chain has TRBV13 and TRBJ2-5, with 14 positions matching TRBD2. Trimming cost V 8 bases and J 5 bases; bases outside gene matches: 10. Germline V lookup: CDR1 PRHDT, CDR2 FYEKMQ (reference sequence). The CDR3 runs to 16 residues. The CDR3 DNA reads TGTGCCAGCTCCACGGGGACTAGCGGGAGTCTCGAGACCCAGTACTTC. Translating gives CASSTGTSGSLETQYF.

J is TRBJ1-2 and V is TRBV27; D is undetermined. The germline CDR1 and CDR2 sequences are MNHEY and SMNVEV (reference sequence). CDR3 length: 13 amino acids. V lost 3 bases and J lost 3, with 8 bases in between. The CDR3 region has the DNA TGTGCCAGCAGTTTTTACGTGGACTATGGCTACACCTTC. It translates to CASSFYVDYGYTF.

This clone was seen a few times. This sequence joins TRBV11-2 and TRBJ1-5, with TRBD1 matching 12 bases. The trim removed 3 bases at V and 7 bases at J, leaving 1 base unmatched. Germline V gene data show CDR1 as SGHAT and CDR2 as FQNNGV. This CDR3 spans 14 amino acids. CDR3 amino acids: CASSLGTGGQPQHF. CDR3 nucleotides: TGTGCCAGCAGCTTGGGGACAGGGGGCCAGCCCCAGCATTTT.

The CDR3 region has the DNA TGTGCCAGCAGTGAAGTCGGAGCCCTCTCCTACGAGCAGTACTTC. It codes for CASSEVGALSYEQYF. The chain links TRBV2 to TRBJ2-7, with D hard to call. V was pared by 1 base and J by 0 bases, with 10 bases between. CDR1 and CDR2 from the germline V gene are SNHLY and FYNNEI. This CDR3 comprises 15 residues. The full variable domain, in which reference TRBV2 and TRBJ2-7 provide the parts outside the CDR3, is EPEVTQTPSHQVTQMGQEVILRCVPISNHLYFYWYRQILGQKVEFLVSFYNNEISEKSEIFDDQFSVERPDGSNFTLKIRSTKLEDSAMYFCASSEVGALSYEQYFGPGTRLTVT.

CDR3 region: CASSEGSYYEQYF. The CDR3 DNA sequence: TGTGCCAGCAGTGAGGGCAGCTACTACGAGCAGTACTTC. The rearrangement links TRBV2 to TRBJ2-7; no clear D gene. The CDR3 runs to 13 residues. Looked up from germline, CDR1 is SNHLY and CDR2 is FYNNEI. Deletions cut 3 bases from V and 3 bases from J, with 9 bases between.

This chain links TRBV30 with TRBJ2-7; D might be TRBD1 or TRBD2, each matching 5 bases. Germline assignment: CDR1 GTSNPN and CDR2 SVGIG (reference sequence). V lost 0 bases and J 3 bases, leaving 9 bases between the germline ends. The CDR3 has 13 residues. The CDR3 nucleotides are TGTGCCTGGAGTGTACCAGGGAGCTACGAGCAGTACTTC. It yields the protein CAWSVPGSYEQYF. The full variable domain, in which reference TRBV30 and TRBJ2-7 provide the parts outside the CDR3, is SQTIHQWPATLVQPVGSPLSLECTVEGTSNPNLYWYRQAAGRGLQLLFYSVGIGQISSEVPQNLSASRPQDRQFILSSKKLLLSDSGFYLCAWSVPGSYEQYFGPGTRLTVT.

The chain employs TRBV11-2 and TRBJ2-3; D is possibly TRBD1 (6 bases). V dropped 5 bases and J dropped 14 bases, with 20 bases sitting between them. The CDR3 has 13 amino acids. Germline V gene sequence: CDR1 SGHAT, CDR2 FQNNGV. In nucleotides, the CDR3 is TGTGCCAGCAGCCTAAACTTGGGGGCATTTCTGTATTTT. Protein product: CASSLNLGAFLYF.

The chain is built from TRBV11-3 and TRBJ2-2; D call uncertain. Trimming cost V 3 bases and J 8 bases, with 7 bases left between them. Looked up from germline, CDR1 is SGHNT and CDR2 is YENEEA. This CDR3 is built from 12 residues. CDR3 nucleotides: TGTGCCAGCAGCTTCGGTGGTGGGGAGCTGTTTTTT. Protein product: CASSFGGGELFF.

The rearrangement uses TRBV7-9 and TRBJ2-5, with a tentative D call TRBD1 (6 bases). Germline values: CDR1 SEHNR, CDR2 FQNEAQ (reference sequence). This CDR3 comprises 16 residues. Trimming took 7 bases from V and 2 from J, leaving 20 bases between them. Here the CDR3 reads CASTVAGRGSQETQYF. The CDR3 nucleotides are TGTGCCAGCACCGTTGCGGGCAGGGGATCACAAGAGACCCAGTACTTC.